The 22 T cell receptor beta chains listed next were all sequenced from one sample in a study of read filtering for tumor transcriptome and immune sequencing. Molecular barcoded adaptors covering alpha/delta and beta/gamma chains were used on around 370 ng RNA. MiXCR, applied by TCRdb to the reads, yields one record per CDR3 protein. The data show approximately 61,000 distinct CDR3 sequences, around 18% seen once. The sequenced sample consisted of a population of CD138-negative cells sorted from bone marrow. These TCRs come from a donor at least 40 years old with multiple myeloma.

Ten or more counts support this clonotype. V usage is TRBV11-1 and J usage is TRBJ2-5, with no clear D. The CDR3 covers 14 residues. V was clipped by 2 bases and J by 2 bases, with 9 bases between them. Germline values: CDR1 SGHAT, CDR2 FQDESV (reference sequence). Written as DNA, the CDR3 is TGTGCCAGCAGCTTATACGTTCAGCAAGAGACCCAGTACTTC. It yields the protein CASSLYVQQETQYF. Variable domain in full (rest from reference TRBV11-1 and TRBJ2-5): EAEVAQSPRYKITEKSQAVAFWCDPISGHATLYWYRQILGQGPELLVQFQDESVVDDSQLPKDRFSAERLKGVDSTLKIQPAELGDSAMYLCASSLYVQQETQYFGPGTRLLVL.

This clonotype appeared a single time. This probably arose from a read error, given a far larger clone one base away. The chain employs TRBV6-5 and TRBJ2-1; 7 nucleotides agree with TRBD2. CDR3 length: 17 amino acids. Per the germline V gene, CDR1 is MNHEY and CDR2 is SVGAGI. The CDR3 region has the DNA TGTGCCGGCAGTTACCCCCTGGGAGGGAGCTCCTACAATGAGCAGTTCTTC. Translation: CAGSYPLGGSSYNEQFF.

Many counts were recorded for this clonotype. The V gene is TRBV9, the J gene TRBJ2-1, with 13 nucleotides matching TRBD2. The trim removed 4 bases at V and 3 bases at J, leaving 10 bases unmatched. Germline loops: CDR1 SGDLS, CDR2 YYNGEE. This CDR3 has 18 residues. CDR3 DNA: TGTGCCAGCAGCACAGGGACTAGCGGGATTGTAGACTACAATGAGCAGTTCTTC. This encodes CASSTGTSGIVDYNEQFF.

This chain connects TRBV6-9 to TRBJ2-4; 12 bases match TRBD1. Trimming at V came to 6 bases and at J to 1 base, leaving 7 bases not matched to a gene. This CDR3 contains 17 residues. CDR1 MNHGY and CDR2 SVAAGI come from the germline V gene. CDR3 loop: CASRIPGQGAAKNIQYF. In nucleotides, the CDR3 is TGTGCCAGCAGGATCCCGGGACAGGGGGCGGCCAAAAACATTCAGTACTTC.

Details on this clonotype: A read error is possible here, since a much larger clone lies one base away. This rearrangement joins TRBV20-1 to TRBJ2-5; possibly TRBD1 or TRBD2 for D (5 bases each). Germline V gene lookup returns CDR1 DFQATT and CDR2 SNEGSKA (reference sequence). Trimming pared 3 bases from V and 7 bases from J, leaving 18 bases between. The CDR3 contains 14 residues. CDR3 nucleotides: TGCAGTGCTAGGCCCTGGAGTGAGGGACGGACCCAGTACTTC. Its protein is CSARPWSEGRTQYF.

This clonotype was recorded many times. This rearrangement joins TRBV7-3 to TRBJ2-2; unclear D gene. The length of the CDR3 is 13 residues. V was cut by 2 bases and J by 7 bases, with 8 bases left in between. Germline V gene data show CDR1 as SGHTA and CDR2 as FQGTGA. For the CDR3, the DNA is TGTGCCAGCAGCTTACCCGTCGGCGGGGAGCTGTTTTTT. It is translated as CASSLPVGGELFF.

This clonotype was observed at least ten times. This rearrangement joins TRBV7-9 to TRBJ1-6, with a possible D match to TRBD1 (6 bases). Germline CDR1 and CDR2: SEHNR and FQNEAQ (reference sequence). This CDR3 is 15 amino acids long. V was clipped by 5 bases and J by 6 bases, with 14 bases between them. The CDR3 is CASSAGGRSNSPLHF. The CDR3 DNA reads as TGTGCCAGCAGCGCTGGGGGCAGGAGTAATTCACCCCTCCACTTT.

The sample holds many counts of this clonotype. The J gene is TRBJ2-7, the V gene TRBV11-2, with TRBD2 matching over 8 bases. Germline V lookup: CDR1 SGHAT, CDR2 FQNNGV. With 4 bases clipped from V and 6 bases from J, the junction kept 5 bases outside the gene matches. The CDR3 runs 13 residues. CDR3 amino acids: CASSSGRGAEQYF. The CDR3, as DNA: TGTGCCAGCAGCTCAGGGCGGGGGGCCGAGCAGTACTTC.

Points on this clonotype: One base separates it from a far larger clone, so it is likely a read error. The chain uses TRBV5-5 and TRBJ2-1; 10 bases fit TRBD1. The V gene's germline CDR1 is SGHKS and CDR2 YYEKEE (reference sequence). This CDR3 contains 16 residues. The CDR3 region is CASSPTGTGAYNEQLF. The CDR3 DNA follows: TGTGCCAGCAGCCCCACCGGGACAGGGGCTTACAATGAGCAGCTCTTC.

J is TRBJ1-4 and V is TRBV29-1; D unresolved. Trimming left V 6 bases short and J 2 bases short, with 13 bases between. Germline V lookup: CDR1 SQVTM, CDR2 ANQGSEA. This CDR3 contains 14 residues. CDR3 nucleotides: TGCAGCGTACGTCGGGGAGGCACTAATGAAAAACTGTTTTTT. Protein product: CSVRRGGTNEKLFF.

In the case of this clonotype: Given a much more abundant clone one base away, this may be a read error. J is TRBJ2-7 and V is TRBV10-3; 9 bases are a match to TRBD1. V shed 8 bases, J shed 8 bases, and the junction held 10 bases outside the gene matches. Germline V lookup: CDR1 ENHRY, CDR2 SYGVKD. The CDR3 covers 13 residues. The CDR3 nucleotides are TGTGCCATCGGGGAACAGGGGGCCTCCAAGCAGTACTTC. Encoded protein: CAIGEQGASKQYF.

This clonotype is classed as medium-sized (0.01 to 0.1%). The V and J genes are TRBV4-1 and TRBJ1-5; no definite D call. This CDR3 contains 16 residues. CDR1 is MGHRA, CDR2 YSYEKL, per germline. V dropped 1 base and J dropped 4 bases, with 14 bases sitting between them. This chain's CDR3 is CASSQVSGVGNQPQHF. The DNA for the CDR3 is TGCGCCAGCAGCCAAGTTTCTGGGGTGGGTAATCAGCCCCAGCATTTT.

This clonotype occurred many times. The chain combines TRBV6-5 with TRBJ1-1; 8 nucleotides agree with TRBD1. Germline values: CDR1 MNHEY, CDR2 SVGAGI. V dropped 0 bases and J dropped 5; count of bases not matched to a gene: 2. This CDR3 is 14 amino acids long. CDR3 sequence (DNA): TGTGCCAGCAGTTACTCGCAGGGGGCGACTGAAGCTTTCTTT. It translates to CASSYSQGATEAFF.

On this clonotype: A much larger clonotype is one base distant, so this may be a read error. The chain recombines TRBV5-4 with TRBJ2-3; 10 nucleotides line up with TRBD2. Germline CDR1 and CDR2: SGHNT and YYREEE (reference sequence). The CDR3 sequence is 16 residues long. In nucleotides, the CDR3 is TGTGCCAGCAGCATCCCTAGCGGGGGCGGCACAGATACGCCGTATTTT. Its translation: CASSIPSGGGTDTPYF.

In its sample, this clonotype was seen many times. The chain uses TRBV6-5 and TRBJ1-5, with 7 bases lining up with TRBD1. The V and J ends lost 8 bases and 2 bases, in that order; junction bases with no gene match: 3. The CDR3 spans 13 residues. Germline V lookup: CDR1 MNHEY, CDR2 SVGAGI. The CDR3 here is CASAGGGNQPQHF. The CDR3 coding sequence is TGTGCCAGCGCAGGGGGAGGCAATCAGCCCCAGCATTTT.

This clonotype was counted many times. The CDR3 loop reads CASSFISGTDTQYF. CDR3 sequence (DNA): TGTGCCAGCAGTTTTATCAGCGGCACAGATACGCAGTATTTT. The chain has TRBV28 and TRBJ2-3; no clear D. The CDR3 has 14 amino acids. Trimming left V 3 bases short and J 1 base short, with 8 bases between. Germline V gene sequence: CDR1 MDHEN, CDR2 SYDVKM.

This clonotype showed up just a few times. The chain links TRBV25-1 to TRBJ2-5; TRBD1 matches 9 bases. The CDR3 has 10 amino acids. The trim removed 7 bases at V and 13 bases at J, leaving 4 bases unmatched. CDR1 and CDR2 from the germline V gene are MGHDK and SYGVNS. This CDR3 reads CASNQGQGYF. DNA of the CDR3: TGTGCCAGCAACCAGGGACAGGGGTACTTC.

At least ten counts were recorded for this clonotype. The V gene is TRBV20-1, the J gene TRBJ2-1, with TRBD2 matching over 15 bases. Trimming took 5 bases from V and 7 from J; bases not matched to a gene: 15. The CDR3 contains 18 residues. CDR1 is DFQATT and CDR2 is SNEGSKA in the germline V gene (reference sequence). The CDR3 nucleotides read TGCAGTGCTCGTGACCCGGGACTAGCGGGAGGAACCGTGAATGAGCAGTTCTTC. It yields the protein CSARDPGLAGGTVNEQFF.

DNA of the CDR3: TGTGCCAGCACCCCAATTGGACTAGCGGAAGATGTGGCCCAGTACTTC. This codes for CASTPIGLAEDVAQYF. V and J are TRBV28 and TRBJ2-5, with TRBD2 matching over 10 bases. V lost 7 bases, J lost 9 bases, and 17 bases stayed unmatched. CDR1 is MDHEN, CDR2 SYDVKM, per germline. The length of the CDR3 is 16 residues.

The sample holds many counts of this clonotype. The chain joins TRBV29-1 to TRBJ2-1; D is perhaps TRBD1 (5 bases). The V gene's germline CDR1 is SQVTM and CDR2 ANQGSEA. This CDR3 spans 11 amino acids. The ends were cut back, 4 bases at V and 7 bases at J, with 8 bases in the middle. The CDR3 sequence is CSVVRVNEQFF. The CDR3 bases are TGCAGCGTTGTCAGGGTAAATGAGCAGTTCTTC.

This clonotype has a count of ten or more. The rearrangement links TRBV5-4 to TRBJ1-2; no clear D. Germline V gene lookup returns CDR1 SGHNT and CDR2 YYREEE (reference sequence). CDR3 size: 14 residues. The V end was cut by 4 bases, the J end by 8 bases, with 18 bases between. Here the CDR3 DNA reads TGTGCCAGCAGCAAGAGTCAAAGGCTTGAGGGCTACACCTTC. Its translation: CASSKSQRLEGYTF.

This clonotype occurred many times. V usage is TRBV18 and J usage is TRBJ2-7; 9 nucleotides align to TRBD1. CDR1 KGHSH and CDR2 LQKENI come from the germline V gene. CDR3 length: 13 residues. Trimming cost V 4 bases and J 6 bases; bases outside gene matches: 4. CDR3 amino acids: CASSQDRGLEQYF. The CDR3 coding sequence is TGTGCCAGCTCACAGGACAGGGGTCTCGAGCAGTACTTC. Looking up the rest from reference TRBV18 and TRBJ2-7 gives the full variable domain: NAGVMQNPRHLVRRRGQEARLRCSPMKGHSHVYWYRQLPEEGLKFMVYLQKENIIDESGMPKERFSAEFPKEGPSILRIQQVVRGDSAAYFCASSQDRGLEQYFGPGTRLTVT.